This entry lists 28 T cell receptor beta chains sequenced from one sample in a study of graft-versus-host responses after intestinal transplantation. These receptors have no known antigen. Assay: immunoSEQ multiplex PCR; the TCRdb copy retains only in-frame clones and omits some. The sample records more than 90,000 clones, about 92% being singletons. Sequencing was performed on unstimulated CD4+ T cells sorted from spleen or lymph node cells, taken before transplant. These receptors came from a human donor who was the organ donor for an intestinal transplant.

The chain has TRBV7-8 and TRBJ1-6, with 9 bases that match TRBD1. Germline V gene sequence: CDR1 SGHVS, CDR2 FQNEAQ. The CDR3 is made up of 14 amino acids. V shed 4 bases, J shed 9 bases, and the junction held 4 bases outside the gene matches. The CDR3: CASSSRQGVSPLHF. The CDR3 DNA sequence: TGTGCCAGCAGCTCCAGACAGGGGGTTTCACCCCTCCACTTT.

The chain recombines TRBV10-3 with TRBJ2-2; 7 bases align to TRBD1. The J segment lost 0 bases and the V segment lost 6 bases, leaving 10 bases of the junction unmatched. The CDR3 sequence is 17 residues long. The germline gives CDR1 ENHRY, CDR2 SYGVKD. For the CDR3, the DNA is TGTGCCATCAGCCAACCCCCCGGGACAGCGAACACCGGGGAGCTGTTTTTT. Its translation: CAISQPPGTANTGELFF.

The sample holds one count of this clone. The chain uses TRBV7-9 and TRBJ1-3; a possible D gene is TRBD1 (6 bases). With 5 bases removed from V and 4 bases from J, the gap between germline ends came to 15 bases. The CDR3 covers 15 residues. The germline gives CDR1 SEHNR, CDR2 FQNEAQ (reference sequence). The CDR3 reads CASSGTGWRGNTIYF. Written as DNA, the CDR3 is TGTGCCAGCAGCGGAACAGGGTGGAGGGGAAACACCATATATTTT.

CDR3 protein: CASSRTSDSYNEQFF. The CDR3 coding sequence is TGTGCCAGCTCCCGGACTAGCGACTCCTACAATGAGCAGTTCTTC. The chain is built from TRBV6-1 and TRBJ2-1; 9 nucleotides align to TRBD2. The CDR3 is made up of 15 amino acids. The germline gives CDR1 MNHNS, CDR2 SASEGT. With V trimmed by 8 bases and J by 0 bases, 5 bases remained unmatched.

V gene TRBV5-4 combines with J gene TRBJ1-2, with 9 bases identical to TRBD1. The germline CDR1 and CDR2 sequences are SGHNT and YYREEE (reference sequence). The trim removed 3 bases at V and 3 bases at J, leaving 0 bases unmatched. CDR3 length: 13 amino acids. CDR3: CASSWDRDYGYTF. CDR3 coding DNA: TGTGCCAGCAGCTGGGACAGGGACTATGGCTACACCTTC.

The genes are TRBV7-2 and TRBJ2-2; D remains unclear. V lost 0 bases and J lost 4, with 6 bases in between. The CDR3 runs to 14 residues. Germline V gene sequence: CDR1 SGHTA, CDR2 FQGNSA. CDR3 nucleotides: TGTGCCAGCAGCTTAGCGCTGCTCACCGGGGAGCTGTTTTTT. Protein sequence: CASSLALLTGELFF.

The V gene is TRBV21-1, the J gene TRBJ2-7. TRBV21-1 is listed as a pseudogene. There are 10 residues in the CDR3. CDR3 region: CASSSYEQYF. DNA of the CDR3: TGTGCCAGCAGCTCCTACGAGCAGTACTTC.

The CDR3 nucleotides are TGTGCCAGCAGCTTACTAGCGGGAGGCCTATACAATGAGCAGTTCTTC. Translation: CASSLLAGGLYNEQFF. The V gene is TRBV7-2, the J gene TRBJ2-1, with 11 bases lining up with TRBD2. The germline V gene encodes CDR1 SGHTA and CDR2 FQGNSA. With 2 bases clipped from V and 4 bases from J, the junction kept 4 bases outside the gene matches. The CDR3 extends over 16 amino acids.

In this sample, this clone turned up once. This chain connects TRBV5-4 to TRBJ2-1; 11 positions agree with TRBD2. The V and J ends lost 4 bases and 6 bases, in that order; junction bases with no gene match: 9. The CDR3 length is 16 residues. Germline CDR1 SGHNT, CDR2 YYREEE (reference sequence). The CDR3 loop is CASSPQTSGIFNEQFF. The CDR3 bases are TGTGCCAGCAGCCCCCAGACTAGCGGGATTTTCAATGAGCAGTTCTTC. The variable domain in full, completed from reference TRBV5-4 and TRBJ2-1, reads ETGVTQSPTHLIKTRGQQVTLRCSSQSGHNTVSWYQQALGQGPQFIFQYYREEENGRGNFPPRFSGLQFPNYSSELNVNALELDDSALYLCASSPQTSGIFNEQFFGPGTRLTVL.

By sample fraction, this clone is medium-sized. Distinct nucleotide sequences in the sample also encode this CDR3. The chain has TRBV28 and TRBJ1-2, with TRBD1 as a possible D gene (5 bases). The CDR3 loop spans 14 amino acids. V dropped 4 bases and J dropped 2 bases, with 11 bases sitting between them. Germline CDR1 reads MDHEN; CDR2 reads SYDVKM. For the CDR3, the DNA is TGTGCCAGCAGTTCCCCGGGACGGAACTATGGCTACACCTTC. Its translation is CASSSPGRNYGYTF.

In regard to this clone: Relative to the germline gene, one junction end is altered; a read error may explain this. V is TRBV18 and J is TRBJ2-3; a possible D gene is TRBD2 (5 bases). The CDR3 runs 16 residues. Germline CDR1 and CDR2: KGHSH and LQKENI. The chain's CDR3 is CASSPGSAGGPDTQYF. Here the CDR3 DNA reads TGTGCCAGTTCACCTGGTTCCGCAGGAGGCCCAGATACGCAGTATTTT.

The chain employs TRBV5-1 and TRBJ2-5; D is possibly TRBD1 (5 bases). Trimming removed 1 base from V and 4 bases from J, with 5 bases in between. Per the germline V gene, CDR1 is SGHRS and CDR2 is YFSETQ. The CDR3 sequence is 12 residues long. This chain's CDR3 is CASSLTGETQYF. The CDR3 DNA reads TGCGCCAGCAGCTTGACAGGAGAGACCCAGTACTTC.

The rearrangement links TRBV7-9 to TRBJ2-1; a weak D match, TRBD2 (6 bases). Germline V gives CDR1 SEHNR, CDR2 FQNEAQ (reference sequence). V was clipped by 5 bases and J by 3 bases, with 14 bases between them. This CDR3 is 15 amino acids long. The CDR3 coding sequence is TGTGCCAGCAGCGTCGATAGCGGATACTACAATGAGCAGTTCTTC. Translation: CASSVDSGYYNEQFF.

This chain joins TRBV6-1 and TRBJ1-2; D not resolved. The germline V and J ends were trimmed by 4 bases and 0 bases, with 6 bases remaining between them. CDR3 size: 13 residues. Germline V gives CDR1 MNHNS, CDR2 SASEGT. This CDR3 reads CASSVRSNYGYTF. The CDR3 bases are TGTGCCAGCAGTGTCCGATCTAACTATGGCTACACCTTC.

The chain carries TRBV30 and TRBJ2-1, with 10 bases matching TRBD2. Trimming removed 2 bases from V and 3 bases from J; junction bases left unmatched: 1. This CDR3 is built from 14 residues. Germline V CDR1 and CDR2: GTSNPN, SVGIG (reference sequence). The DNA for the CDR3 is TGTGCCTGGAGTACTAGCGGGATCTACAATGAGCAGTTCTTC. Translated: CAWSTSGIYNEQFF.

This chain connects TRBV11-3 to TRBJ2-1, with TRBD2 as a possible D gene (6 bases). V was shortened by 5 bases and J by 7 bases, with 27 bases between the two germline ends. Looked up from germline, CDR1 is SGHNT and CDR2 is YENEEA. The CDR3 is 18 residues long. This CDR3 is CASSPGGYAGLVGNEQFF. CDR3 DNA sequence: TGTGCCAGCAGCCCAGGAGGATATGCGGGACTCGTAGGGAATGAGCAGTTCTTC. The full variable domain, rest sourced from reference TRBV11-3 and TRBJ2-1, is EAGVVQSPRYKIIEKKQPVAFWCNPISGHNTLYWYLQNLGQGPELLIRYENEEAVDDSQLPKDRFSAERLKGVDSTLKIQPAELGDSAVYLCASSPGGYAGLVGNEQFFGPGTRLTVL.

The chain carries TRBV10-3 and TRBJ1-2, with D uncertain. CDR3 length equals 16 residues. Trimming cost V 8 bases and J 1 base, with 20 bases left between them. In germline, CDR1 is ENHRY, CDR2 SYGVKD. The CDR3 bases are TGTGCCATCCTCTCCTCCGAGTTCCCCTTTAACTATGGCTACACCTTC. It yields the protein CAILSSEFPFNYGYTF.

V gene TRBV20-1 combines with J gene TRBJ2-3, with unresolved D. Germline V gives CDR1 DFQATT, CDR2 SNEGSKA (reference sequence). CDR3 length equals 8 residues. This CDR3 reads CSTDTQYF. The CDR3, as DNA: TGCAGCACAGATACGCAGTATTTT.

This sequence joins TRBV7-2 and TRBJ1-5; D perhaps matches TRBD1 (6 bases). Germline CDR1 and CDR2: SGHTA and FQGNSA. Between the trimmed V and J ends, which lost 2 bases and 6 bases, there was a span of 14 bases. The CDR3 length is 15 residues. This CDR3 reads CASSLFGGAGQPQHF. DNA for the CDR3: TGTGCCAGCAGCTTATTTGGGGGGGCGGGTCAGCCCCAGCATTTT.

This clone was detected once. The chain is built from TRBV19 and TRBJ1-1, with a possible D match to TRBD1 (5 bases). The CDR3 has 16 amino acids. Germline V gene sequence: CDR1 LNHDA, CDR2 SQIVND (reference sequence). Trimming took off 5 bases at V and 0 bases at J, with 16 bases between the two ends. The CDR3 DNA sequence: TGTGCCAGTAGTCCCCGGGGCAGGATGCTGAACACTGAAGCTTTCTTT. This encodes CASSPRGRMLNTEAFF.

The chain couples TRBV5-1 to TRBJ2-5; 16 nucleotides match TRBD2. Germline V gene lookup returns CDR1 SGHRS and CDR2 YFSETQ. Trimming at V came to 0 bases and at J to 5 bases, leaving 7 bases not matched to a gene. The CDR3 totals 18 residues. This chain's CDR3 is CASSLGGLAGGPLETQYF. Written as DNA, the CDR3 is TGCGCCAGCAGCTTGGGGGGACTAGCGGGAGGGCCATTGGAGACCCAGTACTTC.

This clone was seen just once. The chain employs TRBV19 and TRBJ2-1; TRBD2 matches at 9 bases. The CDR3 is 16 residues long. Germline V gene lookup returns CDR1 LNHDA and CDR2 SQIVND (reference sequence). Trimming at V came to 5 bases and at J to 8 bases, leaving 13 bases not matched to a gene. This chain's CDR3 is CASSSRPSGIADEQFF. CDR3 bases: TGTGCCAGTAGTTCACGACCTAGCGGGATCGCAGATGAGCAGTTCTTC. The variable domain in full, with the rest retrieved from reference TRBV19 and TRBJ2-1, is DGGITQSPKYLFRKEGQNVTLSCEQNLNHDAMYWYRQDPGQGLRLIYYSQIVNDFQKGDIAEGYSVSREKKESFPLTVTSAQKNPTAFYLCASSSRPSGIADEQFFGPGTRLTVL.

The chain employs TRBV7-2 and TRBJ2-1; 9 bases are a match to TRBD1. V lost 3 bases, J lost 8 bases, and 5 bases stayed unmatched. The CDR3 is 14 residues long. Germline V CDR1 and CDR2: SGHTA, FQGNSA. CDR3 sequence: CASSFNRGRDEQFF. CDR3 bases: TGTGCCAGCAGCTTCAACAGGGGGCGCGATGAGCAGTTCTTC.

In this sample, this clone turned up once. J is TRBJ2-7 and V is TRBV7-2; D might be TRBD1 (6 bases). This CDR3 has 17 amino acids. The germline gives CDR1 SGHTA, CDR2 FQGNSA. V lost 1 base and J lost 2, with 18 bases in between. The CDR3 sequence: CASSLDVLGTYTYEQYF. The DNA of the CDR3 is TGTGCCAGCAGCTTAGATGTCCTGGGGACATACACCTACGAGCAGTACTTC.

The chain couples TRBV15 to TRBJ2-7, with 9 bases identical to TRBD1. CDR1 LNHNV and CDR2 YYDKDF come from the germline V gene (reference sequence). V shed 0 bases and J 6 bases; nucleotides not matched to a gene: 6. The CDR3 runs to 15 residues. The CDR3 region has the DNA TGTGCCACCAGCAGAGATCTGGGACAGGGTGGCGAGCAGTACTTC. Translation gives CATSRDLGQGGEQYF.

The chain employs TRBV4-2 and TRBJ2-7; 10 nucleotides align to TRBD2. The CDR3 covers 16 residues. The germline V gene encodes CDR1 LGHNA and CDR2 YNFKEQ. V shed 0 bases, J shed 2 bases, and the junction held 4 bases outside the gene matches. This CDR3 reads CASSQEILAGAYEQYF. The DNA of the CDR3 is TGTGCCAGCAGCCAAGAAATCCTAGCGGGAGCCTACGAGCAGTACTTC.

This clone was seen a few times. V gene TRBV7-9 combines with J gene TRBJ2-7, with 7 bases fitting TRBD1. Germline trimming cut 5 bases from V and 4 bases from J; bases unmatched to any gene: 2. The CDR3 has 12 amino acids. Germline V gives CDR1 SEHNR, CDR2 FQNEAQ (reference sequence). CDR3 loop: CASSGTAYEQYF. The CDR3 DNA reads TGTGCCAGCAGCGGGACAGCATACGAGCAGTACTTC. Variable domain in full (rest from reference TRBV7-9 and TRBJ2-7): DTGVSQNPRHKITKRGQNVTFRCDPISEHNRLYWYRQTLGQGPEFLTYFQNEAQLEKSRLLSDRFSAERPKGSFSTLEIQRTEQGDSAMYLCASSGTAYEQYFGPGTRLTVT.

This chain connects TRBV5-4 to TRBJ2-7; D gene unclear. Between the trimmed V and J ends, which lost 3 bases and 2 bases, there was a span of 3 bases. The CDR3 runs 11 residues. The germline gives CDR1 SGHNT, CDR2 YYREEE (reference sequence). The CDR3 reads CASSWTYEQYF. The CDR3 DNA follows: TGTGCCAGCAGCTGGACCTACGAGCAGTACTTC. The variable domain in full, with the rest retrieved from reference TRBV5-4 and TRBJ2-7, is ETGVTQSPTHLIKTRGQQVTLRCSSQSGHNTVSWYQQALGQGPQFIFQYYREEENGRGNFPPRFSGLQFPNYSSELNVNALELDDSALYLCASSWTYEQYFGPGTRLTVT.